This T cell receptor beta chain is from a study of blood T cell repertoires in COVID-19. TCRdb keeps only in-frame clones here, not all; method: immunoSEQ multiplex PCR. Among a few hundred thousand clones listed, roughly 89% were seen once. Germline V lookup: CDR1 SGHTA, CDR2 FQGNSA. The CDR3 spans 11 residues. Between the trimmed V and J ends, which lost 3 bases and 10 bases, there was a span of 9 bases. The sequence was collected from a woman aged 30 to 39 who had recovered from COVID-19. The sequencing input was PBMCs or T cells enriched from blood (not recorded which). The V call is TRBV7-2, the J call TRBJ1-1, with D tentatively TRBD1 (5 bases). CDR3 bases: TGTGCCAGCAGCTTGGGGGGTGGAGCTTTCTTT. It specifies CASSLGGGAFF.